Here is one T cell receptor beta chain with its context. As handled by the study authors: Amplification from reference gene primers served as the basis for estimated nucleated cell counts. TCRdb's table, derived via immunoSEQ multiplex PCR, lists solely in-frame clones and lacks some. V and J calls and clone size come straight from that table; D and trimming were deduced from the DNA. The table shows 250,000 or so clones, with roughly 86% occurring only once. The record originates from a study of blood T cell repertoires in COVID-19. Across the study: In each case, the material was cDNA or gDNA derived from T cells, B-cell-depleted T cells, or PBMCs.

In germline, CDR1 is MDHEN, CDR2 SYDVKM. CDR3 length: 15 amino acids. V dropped 4 bases and J dropped 1 base, with 13 bases sitting between them. This sequence joins TRBV28 and TRBJ1-1; D is unclear. Sequencing was performed on peripheral blood. This sequence was found in a man older than 75 with acute or convalescent COVID-19. CDR3 bases: TGTGCCAGCAGTTCTCCCCGGGGAGCGAACACTGAAGCTTTCTTT. This encodes CASSSPRGANTEAFF.